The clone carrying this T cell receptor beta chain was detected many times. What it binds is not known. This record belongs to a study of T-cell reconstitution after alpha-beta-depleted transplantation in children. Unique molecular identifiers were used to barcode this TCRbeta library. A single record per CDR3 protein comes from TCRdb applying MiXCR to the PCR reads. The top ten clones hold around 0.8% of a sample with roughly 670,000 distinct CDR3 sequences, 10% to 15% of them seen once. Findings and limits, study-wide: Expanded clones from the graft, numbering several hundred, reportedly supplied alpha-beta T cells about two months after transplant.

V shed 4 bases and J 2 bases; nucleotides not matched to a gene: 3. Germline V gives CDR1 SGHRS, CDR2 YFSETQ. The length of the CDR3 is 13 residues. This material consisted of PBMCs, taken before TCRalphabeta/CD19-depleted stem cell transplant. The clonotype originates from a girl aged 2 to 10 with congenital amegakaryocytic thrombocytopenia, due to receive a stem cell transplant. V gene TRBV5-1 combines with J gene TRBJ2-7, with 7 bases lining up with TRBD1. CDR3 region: CASSVDRPYEQYF. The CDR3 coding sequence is TGCGCCAGCAGCGTGGACAGGCCCTACGAGCAGTACTTC.